Below, one TCR beta chain is given with its context. Its matching antigen is unknown. The data belong to a study of graft-versus-host responses after intestinal transplantation. Whole-study results and caveats: Patients with graft-donor T cell macrochimerism had high graft-versus-host to host-versus-graft clonal ratios in allografts. Among recipient marrow samples, GvH clones were found; some appeared first in ileum or blood.

CDR3 length equals 14 residues. Germline CDR1 and CDR2: SGHDT and YYEEEE. V was clipped by 3 bases and J by 4 bases, with 12 bases between them. Data came from immunoSEQ multiplex PCR; TCRdb stores just in-frame clones and leaves some out. The data contain just under 85,000 clones, less than 95% of them singletons. This receptor was obtained from a human donor who was the organ donor for an intestinal transplant. This sample comprised unstimulated CD8+ T cells sorted from spleen or lymph node cells, obtained before transplant. This chain links TRBV5-6 with TRBJ2-3; perhaps TRBD2 as D (6 bases). The CDR3 reads CASSSGTLPDTQYF. CDR3 coding DNA: TGTGCCAGCAGCTCAGGGACTCTCCCAGATACGCAGTATTTT.